The 17 T cell receptor beta chains below come from one sample, sequenced in a study of identical twins. TCRdb independently ran MiXCR on the 5' RACE reads; one entry per CDR3 protein. The data show some 460,000 distinct CDR3 sequences, 14% seen once. Another study also made use of these data, one on yellow fever vaccine responses in identical twins.

The sequenced sample consisted of CD4+ T cells sorted from blood. These receptors all come from a woman in her late teens or twenties in good health.

This clonotype turned up a few times. CDR3 region: CASPGQMYEQYF. The CDR3 nucleotides read TGTGCCAGTCCGGGACAGATGTACGAGCAGTACTTC. The chain combines TRBV28 with TRBJ2-7; TRBD1 aligns across 7 bases. CDR1 is MDHEN, CDR2 SYDVKM, per germline. The CDR3 consists of 12 residues. The V and J ends lost 9 bases and 4 bases, in that order; junction bases with no gene match: 6.

This clonotype turned up a few times. The chain links TRBV24-1 to TRBJ2-2; the D gene is possibly TRBD1 (6 bases). The V end lost 4 bases, the J end lost 6 bases, and 14 bases lay between the germline ends. Germline assignment: CDR1 KGHDR and CDR2 SFDVKD. The CDR3 has 15 residues. The CDR3 sequence: CATSDPGQFAGELFF. The CDR3 bases are TGTGCCACCAGTGACCCTGGACAGTTCGCCGGGGAGCTGTTTTTT.

This clonotype was seen more than once but under ten times. The gene calls are TRBV20-1 and TRBJ2-7, with 7 bases aligning to TRBD1. The CDR3 totals 13 residues. Germline V gives CDR1 DFQATT, CDR2 SNEGSKA (reference sequence). V trimming: 6 bases; J trimming: 2 bases; junction bases outside the gene matches: 7. In DNA form, the CDR3 reads TGCAGTGCAGCCCCAGGGGGTACCTACGAGCAGTACTTC. Protein: CSAAPGGTYEQYF.

The chain combines TRBV7-9 with TRBJ1-4; no reliable D call. The germline gives CDR1 SEHNR, CDR2 FQNEAQ (reference sequence). The V end lost 4 bases, the J end lost 5 bases, and 17 bases lay between the germline ends. The CDR3 is 16 amino acids. Written as DNA, the CDR3 is TGTGCCAGCAGCTCTAAGCTATGGCAGCCGAATGAAAAACTGTTTTTT. Its protein is CASSSKLWQPNEKLFF. The whole variable domain, remainder taken from reference TRBV7-9 and TRBJ1-4, is DTGVSQNPRHKITKRGQNVTFRCDPISEHNRLYWYRQTLGQGPEFLTYFQNEAQLEKSRLLSDRFSAERPKGSFSTLEIQRTEQGDSAMYLCASSSKLWQPNEKLFFGSGTQLSVL.

This clonotype occurred a few times. The CDR3 sequence: CAYQIKNRDRVTGELFF. The DNA of the CDR3 is TGTGCCTACCAGATTAAAAACCGGGACAGGGTTACCGGGGAGCTGTTTTTT. The chain employs TRBV4-2 and TRBJ2-2, with 9 bases lining up with TRBD1. The CDR3 has 17 amino acids. The V segment lost 11 bases and the J segment 5 bases; nucleotides outside the gene matches: 18. Germline values: CDR1 LGHNA, CDR2 YNFKEQ.

This clonotype was seen many times. V gene TRBV27 combines with J gene TRBJ1-5; possible D gene TRBD1, 5 bases. V gave up 6 bases and J gave up 4 bases, with 19 bases separating them. The germline gives CDR1 MNHEY, CDR2 SMNVEV (reference sequence). This CDR3 has 16 amino acids. The CDR3 DNA reads TGTGCCAGCAGGACCGGGGCAGCTGGGGGGAATCAGCCCCAGCATTTT. This translates into CASRTGAAGGNQPQHF.

V usage is TRBV20-1 and J usage is TRBJ2-7; D perhaps matches TRBD2 (5 bases). The V and J ends lost 0 bases and 2 bases respectively, with 14 bases between them. This CDR3 is built from 15 residues. Looked up from germline, CDR1 is DFQATT and CDR2 is SNEGSKA (reference sequence). The CDR3 is CSARDPTSRPYEQYF. The CDR3 DNA sequence: TGCAGTGCTAGAGACCCAACTAGTAGGCCCTACGAGCAGTACTTC.

The chain links TRBV3-1 to TRBJ2-7; D is ambiguous. CDR3 length equals 14 residues. CDR1 and CDR2 from the germline V gene are LGHDT and YNNKEL (reference sequence). V was pared by 3 bases and J by 3 bases, with 12 bases between. The CDR3 region has the DNA TGTGCCAGCAGCCACCTCGGGCATAACTACGAGCAGTACTTC. Its protein is CASSHLGHNYEQYF.

In its sample, this clonotype was seen a few times. The chain is built from TRBV11-2 and TRBJ2-1; 9 bases agree with TRBD2. From germline, CDR1 is SGHAT and CDR2 FQNNGV. This CDR3 contains 15 residues. V lost 5 bases, J lost 9 bases, and 11 bases stayed unmatched. In nucleotides, the CDR3 is TGTGCCAGCAGCACTAGCGGGCGCGAGGCTCCTGAGCAGTTCTTC. It yields the protein CASSTSGREAPEQFF.

This chain links TRBV6-5 with TRBJ2-1; D ambiguous. The germline V gene has CDR1 MNHEY and CDR2 SVGAGI. The CDR3 totals 12 residues. V lost 0 bases to trimming and J lost 8 bases, with 5 bases between them. CDR3 coding DNA: TGTGCCAGCAGTTACTCGAGGTATGAGCAGTTCTTC. Translation gives CASSYSRYEQFF.

Written as DNA, the CDR3 is TGTGCCAGCAGCCGCCGCAGGGAAAGCACAGATACGCAGTATTTT. It translates to CASSRRRESTDTQYF. The chain joins TRBV7-2 to TRBJ2-3, with a weak D call TRBD1 (5 bases). The CDR3 totals 15 residues. V was pared by 5 bases and J by 0 bases, with 12 bases between. Germline V CDR1 and CDR2: SGHTA, FQGNSA.

The table lists this clonotype with a few counts. The V gene is TRBV5-1, the J gene TRBJ2-7; D is ambiguous. CDR1 and CDR2 from the germline V gene are SGHRS and YFSETQ. The CDR3 covers 13 residues. V was cut by 0 bases and J by 6 bases, with 10 bases left in between. CDR3 residues: CASSLDSMTEQYF. In DNA form, the CDR3 reads TGCGCCAGCAGCTTGGACAGTATGACCGAGCAGTACTTC. Drawing the rest from reference TRBV5-1 and TRBJ2-7, the complete variable domain is KAGVTQTPRYLIKTRGQQVTLSCSPISGHRSVSWYQQTPGQGLQFLFEYFSETQRNKGNFPGRFSGRQFSNSRSEMNVSTLELGDSALYLCASSLDSMTEQYFGPGTRLTVT.

This clonotype showed up just a few times. The CDR3 DNA reads as TGCGCCAGCAGCTTTGGGATTCCCGGGGAGCTGTTTTTT. Translating it yields CASSFGIPGELFF. The chain employs TRBV5-1 and TRBJ2-2; D unclear. CDR1 SGHRS and CDR2 YFSETQ come from the germline V gene. This CDR3 contains 13 residues. The V and J ends lost 2 bases and 6 bases respectively, with 8 bases between them.

This clonotype appeared a few times. The chain carries TRBV3-1 and TRBJ2-5, with 9 nucleotides matching TRBD2. After removal of 4 bases from V and 7 bases from J, the junction contained 16 bases not matched to a gene. The germline CDR1 and CDR2 sequences are LGHDT and YNNKEL (reference sequence). The CDR3 has 17 residues. In DNA form, the CDR3 reads TGTGCCAGCAGCCTGGGGAGGGCTAGCGGGGCCCCGACGACCCAGTACTTC. Protein product: CASSLGRASGAPTTQYF.

This clonotype turned up a few times. V gene TRBV6-2 or TRBV6-3 combines with J gene TRBJ2-5; unclear D gene. Germline V gene lookup returns CDR1 MNHEY and CDR2 SVGEGT. The CDR3 is 12 residues long. Trimming took 4 bases from V and 5 from J, leaving 8 bases between them. DNA of the CDR3: TGTGCCAGCAGTTTCCGATGGGAGACCCAGTACTTC. Amino acid sequence: CASSFRWETQYF.

In its sample, this clonotype was seen many times. This rearrangement joins TRBV29-1 to TRBJ2-1, with D perhaps matching TRBD2 (5 bases). Germline V gives CDR1 SQVTM, CDR2 ANQGSEA. The V end lost 4 bases, the J end lost 4 bases, and 11 bases lay between the germline ends. This CDR3 has 13 amino acids. The CDR3 DNA reads TGCAGCGTTGCCAGCGGAGGTTACAATGAGCAGTTCTTC. The encoded protein is CSVASGGYNEQFF.

The chain has TRBV19 and TRBJ1-2, with TRBD1 identical over 9 bases. Trimming removed 6 bases from V and 7 bases from J; junction bases left unmatched: 6. Germline assignment: CDR1 LNHDA and CDR2 SQIVND (reference sequence). CDR3 length equals 13 residues. In DNA form, the CDR3 reads TGTGCCAGTAGCCGGGACAGGGATGGTGGCTACACCTTC. Translated, it gives CASSRDRDGGYTF.